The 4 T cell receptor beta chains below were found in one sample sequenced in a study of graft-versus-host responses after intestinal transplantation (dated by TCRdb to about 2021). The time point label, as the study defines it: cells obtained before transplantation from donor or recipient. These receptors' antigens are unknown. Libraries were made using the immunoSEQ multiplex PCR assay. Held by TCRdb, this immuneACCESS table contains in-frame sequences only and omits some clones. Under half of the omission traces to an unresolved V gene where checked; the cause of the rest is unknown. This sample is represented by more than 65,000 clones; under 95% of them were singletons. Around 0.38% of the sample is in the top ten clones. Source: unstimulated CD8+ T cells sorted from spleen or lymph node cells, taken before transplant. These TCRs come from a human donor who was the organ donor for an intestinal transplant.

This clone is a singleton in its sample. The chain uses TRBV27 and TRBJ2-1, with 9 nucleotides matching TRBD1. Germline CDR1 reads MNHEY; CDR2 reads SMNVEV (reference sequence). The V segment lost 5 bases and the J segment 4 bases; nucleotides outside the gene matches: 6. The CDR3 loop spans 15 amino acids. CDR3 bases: TGTGCCAGCAGTCCCGGGACAGGGTTATACAATGAGCAGTTCTTC. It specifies CASSPGTGLYNEQFF.

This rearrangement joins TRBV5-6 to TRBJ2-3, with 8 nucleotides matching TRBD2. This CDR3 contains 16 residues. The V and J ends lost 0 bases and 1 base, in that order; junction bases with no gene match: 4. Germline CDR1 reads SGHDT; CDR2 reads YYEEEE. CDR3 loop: CASSLVGSGGTDTQYF. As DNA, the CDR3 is TGTGCCAGCAGCTTGGTGGGTAGCGGGGGCACAGATACGCAGTATTTT.

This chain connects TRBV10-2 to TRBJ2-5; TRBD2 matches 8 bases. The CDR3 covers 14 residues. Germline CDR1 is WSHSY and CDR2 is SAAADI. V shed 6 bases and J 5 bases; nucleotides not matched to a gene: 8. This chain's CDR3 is CASSRAGAWETQYF. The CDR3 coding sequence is TGCGCCAGCAGCCGAGCGGGGGCTTGGGAGACCCAGTACTTC.

The CDR3: CASSLRDRVNEKLFF. Here the CDR3 DNA reads TGTGCCAGCAGTTTACGGGACAGGGTTAATGAAAAACTGTTTTTT. V and J are TRBV28 and TRBJ1-4, with 9 positions matching TRBD1. Losses at the gene ends were 2 bases for V and 4 bases for J; bases not matched to a gene: 2. In germline, CDR1 is MDHEN, CDR2 SYDVKM. CDR3 length equals 15 residues.